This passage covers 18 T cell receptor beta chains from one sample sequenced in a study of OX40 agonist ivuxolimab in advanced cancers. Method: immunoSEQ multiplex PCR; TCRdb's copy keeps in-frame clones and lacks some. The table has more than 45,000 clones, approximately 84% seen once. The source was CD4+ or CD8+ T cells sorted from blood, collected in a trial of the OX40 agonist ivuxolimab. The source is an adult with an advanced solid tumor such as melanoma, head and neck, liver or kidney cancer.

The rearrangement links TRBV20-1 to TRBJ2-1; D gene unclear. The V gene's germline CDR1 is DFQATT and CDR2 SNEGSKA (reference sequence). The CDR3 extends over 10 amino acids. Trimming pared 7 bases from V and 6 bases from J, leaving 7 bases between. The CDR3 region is CSVSPNEQFF. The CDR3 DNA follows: TGCAGTGTGTCCCCCAATGAGCAGTTCTTC.

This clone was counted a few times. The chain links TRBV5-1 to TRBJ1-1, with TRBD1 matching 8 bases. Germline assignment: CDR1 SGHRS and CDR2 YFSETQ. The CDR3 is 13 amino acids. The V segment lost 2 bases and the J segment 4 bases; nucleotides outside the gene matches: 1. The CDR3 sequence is CASSFTGGTEAFF. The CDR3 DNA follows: TGCGCCAGCAGCTTTACAGGGGGCACTGAAGCTTTCTTT.

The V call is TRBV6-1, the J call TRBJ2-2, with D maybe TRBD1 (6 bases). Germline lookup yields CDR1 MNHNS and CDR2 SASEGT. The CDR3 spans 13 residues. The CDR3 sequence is CAAGTTNTGELFF. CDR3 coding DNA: TGTGCAGCCGGGACAACGAACACCGGGGAGCTGTTTTTT.

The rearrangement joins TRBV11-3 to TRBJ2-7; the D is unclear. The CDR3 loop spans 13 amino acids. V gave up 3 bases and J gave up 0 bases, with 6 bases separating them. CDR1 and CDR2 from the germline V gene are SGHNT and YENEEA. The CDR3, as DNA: TGTGCCAGCAGCTTGGTCGACTCCTACGAGCAGTACTTC. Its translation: CASSLVDSYEQYF.

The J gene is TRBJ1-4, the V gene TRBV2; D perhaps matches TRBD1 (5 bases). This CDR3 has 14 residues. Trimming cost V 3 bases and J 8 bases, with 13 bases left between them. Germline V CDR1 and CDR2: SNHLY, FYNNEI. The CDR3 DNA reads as TGTGCCAGCAGTGAGACAGTCCCGCAGGAAAAACTGTTTTTT. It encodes CASSETVPQEKLFF.

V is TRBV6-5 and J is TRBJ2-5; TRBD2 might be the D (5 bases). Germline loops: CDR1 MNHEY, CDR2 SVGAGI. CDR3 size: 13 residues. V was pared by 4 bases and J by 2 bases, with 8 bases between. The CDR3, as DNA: TGTGCCAGCAGTTTTGAGGGACAAGAGACCCAGTACTTC. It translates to CASSFEGQETQYF.

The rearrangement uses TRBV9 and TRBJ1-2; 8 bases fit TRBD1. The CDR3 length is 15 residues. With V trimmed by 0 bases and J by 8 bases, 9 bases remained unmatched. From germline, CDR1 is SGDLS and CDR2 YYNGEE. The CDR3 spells CASSVESRGHRGYTF. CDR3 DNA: TGTGCCAGCAGCGTAGAGAGCAGGGGGCATCGGGGCTACACCTTC.

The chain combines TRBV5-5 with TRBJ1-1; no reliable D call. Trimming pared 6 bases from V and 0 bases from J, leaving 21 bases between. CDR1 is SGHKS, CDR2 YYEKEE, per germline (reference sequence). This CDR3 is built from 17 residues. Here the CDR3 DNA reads TGTGCCAGCAACAACCCGAGTTTGGGCCACATGAACACTGAAGCTTTCTTT. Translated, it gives CASNNPSLGHMNTEAFF.

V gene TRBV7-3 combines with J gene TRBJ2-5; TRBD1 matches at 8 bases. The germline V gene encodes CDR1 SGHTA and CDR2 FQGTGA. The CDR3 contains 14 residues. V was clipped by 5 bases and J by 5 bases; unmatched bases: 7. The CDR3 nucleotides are TGTGCCAGCAGCCCTAGGACAGGGTCGGAGACCCAGTACTTC. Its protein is CASSPRTGSETQYF. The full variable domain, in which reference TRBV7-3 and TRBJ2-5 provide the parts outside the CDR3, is GAGVSQTPSNKVTEKGKYVELRCDPISGHTALYWYRQSLGQGPEFLIYFQGTGAADDSGLPNDRFFAVRPEGSVSTLKIQRTERGDSAVYLCASSPRTGSETQYFGPGTRLLVL.

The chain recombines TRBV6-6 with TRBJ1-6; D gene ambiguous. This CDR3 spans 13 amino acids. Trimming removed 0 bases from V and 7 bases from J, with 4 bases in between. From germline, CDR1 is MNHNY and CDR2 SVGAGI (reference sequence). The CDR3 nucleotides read TGTGCCAGCAGTTACTCGAAAAATTCACCCCTCCACTTT. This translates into CASSYSKNSPLHF.

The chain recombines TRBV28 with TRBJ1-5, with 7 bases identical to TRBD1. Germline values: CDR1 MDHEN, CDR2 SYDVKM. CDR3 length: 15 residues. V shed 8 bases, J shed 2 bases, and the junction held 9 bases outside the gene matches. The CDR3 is CASGTQGIGNQPQHF. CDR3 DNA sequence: TGTGCCAGCGGTACACAGGGGATTGGCAATCAGCCCCAGCATTTT. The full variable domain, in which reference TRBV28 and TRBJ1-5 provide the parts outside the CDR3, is DVKVTQSSRYLVKRTGEKVFLECVQDMDHENMFWYRQDPGLGLRLIYFSYDVKMKEKGDIPEGYSVSREKKERFSLILESASTNQTSMYLCASGTQGIGNQPQHFGDGTRLSIL.

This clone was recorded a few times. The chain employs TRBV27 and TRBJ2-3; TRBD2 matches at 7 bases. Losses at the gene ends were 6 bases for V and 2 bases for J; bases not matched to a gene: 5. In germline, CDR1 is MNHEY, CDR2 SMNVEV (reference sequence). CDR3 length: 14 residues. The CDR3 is CASRREWVTDTQYF. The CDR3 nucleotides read TGTGCCAGCAGGCGGGAGTGGGTCACAGATACGCAGTATTTT.

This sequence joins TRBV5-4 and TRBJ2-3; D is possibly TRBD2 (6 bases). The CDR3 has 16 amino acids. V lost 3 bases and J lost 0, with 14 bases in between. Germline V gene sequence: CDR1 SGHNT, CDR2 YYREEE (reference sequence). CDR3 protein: CASSSKRASSTDTQYF. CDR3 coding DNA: TGTGCCAGCAGCTCAAAGCGGGCCTCTAGCACAGATACGCAGTATTTT.

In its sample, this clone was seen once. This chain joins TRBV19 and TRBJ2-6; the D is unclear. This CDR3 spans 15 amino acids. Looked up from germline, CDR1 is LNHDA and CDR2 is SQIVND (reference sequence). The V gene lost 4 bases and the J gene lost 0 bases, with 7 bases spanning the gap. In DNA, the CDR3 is TGTGCCAGTAGTAGTGGTACCTCTGGGGCCAACGTCCTGACTTTC. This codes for CASSSGTSGANVLTF. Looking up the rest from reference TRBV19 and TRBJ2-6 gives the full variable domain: DGGITQSPKYLFRKEGQNVTLSCEQNLNHDAMYWYRQDPGQGLRLIYYSQIVNDFQKGDIAEGYSVSREKKESFPLTVTSAQKNPTAFYLCASSSGTSGANVLTFGAGSRLTVL.

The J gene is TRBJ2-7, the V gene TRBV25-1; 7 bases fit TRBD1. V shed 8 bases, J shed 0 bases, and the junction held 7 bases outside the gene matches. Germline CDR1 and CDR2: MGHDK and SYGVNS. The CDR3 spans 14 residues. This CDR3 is CASAGTDRSYEQYF. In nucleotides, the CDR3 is TGTGCCAGCGCCGGGACAGACCGCTCCTACGAGCAGTACTTC.

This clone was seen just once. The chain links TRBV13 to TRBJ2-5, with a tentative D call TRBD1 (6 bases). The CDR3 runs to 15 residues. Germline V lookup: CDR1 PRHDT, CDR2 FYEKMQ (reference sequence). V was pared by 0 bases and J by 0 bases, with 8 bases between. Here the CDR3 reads CASSLGGTYQETQYF. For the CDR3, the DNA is TGTGCCAGCAGCTTAGGGGGGACATACCAAGAGACCCAGTACTTC.

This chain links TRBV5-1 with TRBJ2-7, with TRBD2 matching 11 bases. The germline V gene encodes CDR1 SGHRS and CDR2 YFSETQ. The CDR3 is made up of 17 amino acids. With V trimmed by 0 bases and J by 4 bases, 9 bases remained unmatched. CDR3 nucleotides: TGCGCCAGCAGCTTGGCTCAGTGGACTAGCGGGCCTTACGAGCAGTACTTC. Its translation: CASSLAQWTSGPYEQYF.

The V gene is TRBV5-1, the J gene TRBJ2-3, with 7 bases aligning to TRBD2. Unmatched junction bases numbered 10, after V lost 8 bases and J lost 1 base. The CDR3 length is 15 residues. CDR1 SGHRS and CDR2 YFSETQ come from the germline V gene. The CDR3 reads CASRPGRGGTDTQYF. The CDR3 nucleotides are TGCGCCAGTCGCCCCGGTCGGGGGGGCACAGATACGCAGTATTTT.